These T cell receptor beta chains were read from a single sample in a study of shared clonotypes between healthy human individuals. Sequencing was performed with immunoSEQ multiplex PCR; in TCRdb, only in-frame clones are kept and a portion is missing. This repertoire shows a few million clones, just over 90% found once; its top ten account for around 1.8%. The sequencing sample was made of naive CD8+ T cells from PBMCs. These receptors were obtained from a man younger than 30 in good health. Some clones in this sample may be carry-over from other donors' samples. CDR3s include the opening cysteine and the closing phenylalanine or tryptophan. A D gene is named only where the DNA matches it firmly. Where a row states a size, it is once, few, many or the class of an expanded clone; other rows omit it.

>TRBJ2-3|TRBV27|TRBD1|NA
TGTGCCAGTTACCGGAGGACAGGGGGAAGAGATACGCAGTATTTT
CASYRRTGGRDTQYF
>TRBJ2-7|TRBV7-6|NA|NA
TGTGCCAGCAGCTTAGCCCGGGGGCGCCGGTTCGGCGAGCAGTACTTC
CASSLARGRRFGEQYF
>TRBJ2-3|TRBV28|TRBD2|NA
TGTGCCAGCAGCCGGGACTACACAGATACGCAGTATTTT
CASSRDYTDTQYF
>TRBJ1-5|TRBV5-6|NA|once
TGTGCCAGCAGCTTGGCCGGGGCTGCGCAGCCCCAGCATTTT
CASSLAGAAQPQHF
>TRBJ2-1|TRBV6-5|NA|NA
TGTGCCAGCAGTTACCCGAGAGCGGGTGGTAGGATTGAGCAGTTCTTC
CASSYPRAGGRIEQFF
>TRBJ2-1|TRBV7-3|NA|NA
TGTGCCAGCAGCTTATCCAATGAGCAGTTCTTC
CASSLSNEQFF
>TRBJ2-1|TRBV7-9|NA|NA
TGTGCCAGCAGCTCTTCCCGACAGAATTACAATGAGCAGTTCTTC
CASSSSRQNYNEQFF
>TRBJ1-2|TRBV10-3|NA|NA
TGTGCCATCAGAGGGGAGGGTAACTATGGCTACACCTTC
CAIRGEGNYGYTF
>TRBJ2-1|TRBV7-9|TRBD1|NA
TGTGCCAGCAGCCACCGACAGGGTAACAATGAGCAGTTCTTC
CASSHRQGNNEQFF
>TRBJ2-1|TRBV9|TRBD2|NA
TGTGCCAGCAGCGTAGGCGGGACTAGCGTCAATGAGCAGTTCTTC
CASSVGGTSVNEQFF
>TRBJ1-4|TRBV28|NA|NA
TGTGCCAGCAGGCGCCGGGGGCGAAGTGAAAAACTGTTTTTT
CASRRRGRSEKLFF
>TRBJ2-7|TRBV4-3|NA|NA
TGCGCCAGCAGCCAAGGGCTCGGCCGAGCGATCGAGCAGTACTTC
CASSQGLGRAIEQYF
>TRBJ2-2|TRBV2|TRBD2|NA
TGTGCCAGCAGTGACACTAGCGGGAGGGCCACCGGGGAGCTGTTTTTT
CASSDTSGRATGELFF
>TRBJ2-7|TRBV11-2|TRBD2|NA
TGTGCCAGCAGCTCGAAAACCCTAGCGGTTAGTATGTCCTACGAGCAGTACTTC
CASSSKTLAVSMSYEQYF
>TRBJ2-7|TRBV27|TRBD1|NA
TGTGCCAGCAGTTGGACAGGGGCCTCCTACGAGCAGTACTTC
CASSWTGASYEQYF
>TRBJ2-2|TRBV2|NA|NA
TGTGCCAGCGGGGCGGGAACCCTGCGGACCGGGGAGCTGTTTTTT
CASGAGTLRTGELFF
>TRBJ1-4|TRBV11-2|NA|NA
TGTGCCAGCAGCCTTGAAGGTGAACTGTTTTTT
CASSLEGELFF
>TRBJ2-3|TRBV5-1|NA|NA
TGCGCCAGCAGAACCTATGTGGGAGTGGTAGATACGCAGTATTTT
CASRTYVGVVDTQYF
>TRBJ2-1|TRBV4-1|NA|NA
TGCGCCAGCGGCCCCTCCCAGTTCGGCAATGAGCAGTTCTTC
CASGPSQFGNEQFF
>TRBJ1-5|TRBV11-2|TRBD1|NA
TGTGCCAGCAGCTTAAGGGGACAGGGGTTGGGCAATCAGCCCCAGCATTTT
CASSLRGQGLGNQPQHF
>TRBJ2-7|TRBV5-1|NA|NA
TGCGCCAGCAGCTTGGCAGTAGCCTACGAGCAGTACTTC
CASSLAVAYEQYF
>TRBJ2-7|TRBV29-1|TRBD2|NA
TGCAGCGTTGAAGATAGCGGGGACGAGCAGTACTTC
CSVEDSGDEQYF
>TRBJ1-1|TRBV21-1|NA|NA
TGTGCCAGCAGCAAATTGAAGGGGGCCAGCACTGAAGCTTTCTTT
CASSKLKGASTEAFF
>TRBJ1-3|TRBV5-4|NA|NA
TGTGCCAGCAGCTTGGACCGACGCAGCGCCTTTGGAAACACCATATATTTT
CASSLDRRSAFGNTIYF
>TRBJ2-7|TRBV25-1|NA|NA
TGTGCCAGCAGTTACGGGGCCGAAGACGAGCAGTACTTC
CASSYGAEDEQYF
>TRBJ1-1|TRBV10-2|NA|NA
TGCGCGAGCGGCACTGAAGCTTTCTTT
CASGTEAFF
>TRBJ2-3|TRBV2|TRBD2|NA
TGTGCCAGCAGTGGAGGGTTCGGGAGGGGGAGAAGCACAGATACGCAGTATTTT
CASSGGFGRGRSTDTQYF
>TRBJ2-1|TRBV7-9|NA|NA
TGTGCCAGCAGCTTAGTGTTGAGTGAGCAGTTCTTC
CASSLVLSEQFF
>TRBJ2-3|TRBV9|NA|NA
TGTGCCAGCAGCGTGGGGCGTACGCCCTACACAGATACGCAGTATTTT
CASSVGRTPYTDTQYF
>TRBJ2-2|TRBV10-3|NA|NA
TGTGGTGTCAGTGACGGACTCACCGGGGAGCTGTTTTTT
CGVSDGLTGELFF
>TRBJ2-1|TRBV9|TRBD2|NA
TGTGCCAGCAGCACATTAAGCGGGAGCCCCTCCTACAATGAGCAGTTCTTC
CASSTLSGSPSYNEQFF
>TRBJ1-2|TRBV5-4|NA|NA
TGTGCCAGCAGCTCAGGGTTGGAGGGCTACACCTTC
CASSSGLEGYTF
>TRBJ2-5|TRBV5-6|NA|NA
TGTGCCAGCAGCTTAGCTAGCGCATTCGAGGAGACCCAGTACTTC
CASSLASAFEETQYF
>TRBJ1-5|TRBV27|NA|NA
TGTGCCAGCAGTTTGTACAGTGACAATCAGCCCCAGCATTTT
CASSLYSDNQPQHF
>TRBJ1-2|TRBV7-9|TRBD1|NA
TGTGCCAGCAGCCACCCCATCGTTGAGGGACAGGTGAATGGCTACACCTTC
CASSHPIVEGQVNGYTF
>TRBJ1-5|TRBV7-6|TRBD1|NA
TGTGCCAGCAGCCCGGGACAGAATCAGCCCCAGCATTTT
CASSPGQNQPQHF
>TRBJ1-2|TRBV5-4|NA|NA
TGTGCCAGCAGCGAGTCCTTCAGGGGCGAGAACTATGGCTACACCTTC
CASSESFRGENYGYTF